Here is one T cell receptor beta chain with its context. The target antigen is unknown. Germline V gene lookup returns CDR1 SQVTM and CDR2 ANQGSEA. This CDR3 spans 15 amino acids. V was clipped by 7 bases and J by 0 bases; unmatched bases: 11. The sample comes from a study of cytomegalovirus exposure and HLA in healthy donors. Study outcomes and limitations: An analysis was carried out later, and it reportedly showed fewer N-insertions in an Asian-associated ancestry cluster than the roughly 670-donor mean.

The primer mix had 60 Vbeta and 13 Jbeta primers. Repertoires were generated with immunoSEQ multiplex PCR, while TCRdb's copy carries only in-frame clones and drops some. The sample records roughly 100,000 clones, more than 70% being singletons. The receptor was isolated from a young man in good health and CMV-seronegative. The genes are TRBV29-1 and TRBJ1-1; 7 nucleotides line up with TRBD1. Sequencing was carried out using PBMCs. The CDR3 sequence is CSAAQQGPMNTEAFF. As DNA, the CDR3 is TGCAGCGCCGCCCAACAGGGGCCTATGAACACTGAAGCTTTCTTT. The variable domain in full, with the rest retrieved from reference TRBV29-1 and TRBJ1-1, is SAVISQKPSRDICQRGTSLTIQCQVDSQVTMMFWYRQQPGQSLTLIATANQGSEATYESGFVIDKFPISRPNLTFSTLTVSNMSPEDSSIYLCSAAQQGPMNTEAFFGQGTRLTVV.